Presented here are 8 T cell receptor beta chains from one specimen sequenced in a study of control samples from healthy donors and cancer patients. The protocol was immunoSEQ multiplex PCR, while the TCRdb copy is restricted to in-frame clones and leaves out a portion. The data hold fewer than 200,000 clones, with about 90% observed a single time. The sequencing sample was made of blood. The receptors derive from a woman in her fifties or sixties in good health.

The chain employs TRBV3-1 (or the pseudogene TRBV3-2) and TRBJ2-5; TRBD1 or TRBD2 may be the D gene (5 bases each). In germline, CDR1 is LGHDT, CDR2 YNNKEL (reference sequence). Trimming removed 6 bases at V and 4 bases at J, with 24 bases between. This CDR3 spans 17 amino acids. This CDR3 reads CASRRRGDYRTGETQYF. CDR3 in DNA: TGTGCCAGCAGACGCCGAGGGGATTACCGGACCGGAGAGACCCAGTACTTC.

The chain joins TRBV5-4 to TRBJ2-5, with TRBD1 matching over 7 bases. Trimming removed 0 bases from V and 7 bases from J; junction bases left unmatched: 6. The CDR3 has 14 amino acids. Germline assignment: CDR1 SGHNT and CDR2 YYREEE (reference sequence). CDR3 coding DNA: TGTGCCAGCAGCTTGGGAGACAGGGTGGGGACCCAGTACTTC. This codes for CASSLGDRVGTQYF.

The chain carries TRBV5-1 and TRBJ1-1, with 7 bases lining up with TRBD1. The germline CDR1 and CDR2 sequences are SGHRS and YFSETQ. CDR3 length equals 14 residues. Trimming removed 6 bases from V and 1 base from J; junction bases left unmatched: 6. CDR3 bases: TGCGCCAGCAAAGCGGGACAGCAGAACACTGAAGCTTTCTTT. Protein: CASKAGQQNTEAFF. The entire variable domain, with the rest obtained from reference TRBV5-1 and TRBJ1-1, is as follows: KAGVTQTPRYLIKTRGQQVTLSCSPISGHRSVSWYQQTPGQGLQFLFEYFSETQRNKGNFPGRFSGRQFSNSRSEMNVSTLELGDSALYLCASKAGQQNTEAFFGQGTRLTVV.

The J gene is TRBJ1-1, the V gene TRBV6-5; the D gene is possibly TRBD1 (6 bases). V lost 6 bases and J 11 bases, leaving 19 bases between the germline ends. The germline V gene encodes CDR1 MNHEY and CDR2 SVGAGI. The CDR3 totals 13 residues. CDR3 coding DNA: TGTGCCAGCAGCCCAAGGGGGGCAAGGACGGCTTTCTTT. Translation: CASSPRGARTAFF.

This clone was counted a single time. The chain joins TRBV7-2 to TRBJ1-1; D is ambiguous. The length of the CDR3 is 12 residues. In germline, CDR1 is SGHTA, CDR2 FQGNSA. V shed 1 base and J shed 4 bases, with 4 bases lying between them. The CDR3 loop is CASSLGATEAFF. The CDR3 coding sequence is TGTGCCAGCAGCTTAGGGGCCACTGAAGCTTTCTTT.

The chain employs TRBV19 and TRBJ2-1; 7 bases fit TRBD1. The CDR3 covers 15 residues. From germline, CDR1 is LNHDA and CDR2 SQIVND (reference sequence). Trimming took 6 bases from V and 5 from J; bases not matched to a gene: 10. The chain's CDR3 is CASSPYRDSNNEQFF. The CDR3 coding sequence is TGTGCCAGTAGCCCGTACCGGGACAGCAACAATGAGCAGTTCTTC.

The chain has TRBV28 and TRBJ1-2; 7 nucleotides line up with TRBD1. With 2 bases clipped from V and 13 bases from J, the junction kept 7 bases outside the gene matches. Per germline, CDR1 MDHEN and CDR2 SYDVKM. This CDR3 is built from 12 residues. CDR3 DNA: TGTGCCAGCAGTTTAAGGACAGGACCCCGCACCTTC. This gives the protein CASSLRTGPRTF.

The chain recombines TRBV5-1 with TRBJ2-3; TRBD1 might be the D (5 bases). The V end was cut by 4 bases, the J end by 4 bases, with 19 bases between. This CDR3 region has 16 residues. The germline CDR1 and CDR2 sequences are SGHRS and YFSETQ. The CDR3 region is CASSPNPRGIPDTQYF. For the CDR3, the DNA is TGCGCCAGCAGCCCCAATCCTAGGGGAATCCCAGATACGCAGTATTTT.